This passage covers 20 T cell receptor beta chains from one sample sequenced in a study of PD-1 blockade in classical Hodgkin lymphoma. Clones were read by immunoSEQ multiplex PCR, and TCRdb kept only the in-frame ones, dropping some. The table includes some 4,200 clones, approximately 89% detected once. Each patient relapsed following autologous stem cell transplantation, and prior brentuximab vedotin exposure differed. Magnetic depletion of unwanted cells isolated CD4+ T cells from thawed PBMCs. The sample consisted of CD4+ T cells from blood, taken at baseline. All receptors derive from a human donor with classical Hodgkin lymphoma.

The chain carries TRBV27 and TRBJ1-6; no clear D. This CDR3 contains 14 residues. With 2 bases removed from V and 8 bases from J, the gap between germline ends came to 10 bases. Germline CDR1 is MNHEY and CDR2 is SMNVEV (reference sequence). The CDR3 sequence is CASSLRTPDSPLHF. The DNA for the CDR3 is TGTGCCAGCAGTTTAAGGACGCCGGATTCACCCCTCCACTTT.

The chain employs TRBV14 and TRBJ2-2; 7 positions match TRBD2. The V segment lost 4 bases and the J segment 6 bases; nucleotides outside the gene matches: 17. Germline-derived CDR1 and CDR2 are SGHDN and FVKESK. CDR3 length: 18 residues. This chain's CDR3 is CASSPLLAAPGWSGELFF. The DNA for the CDR3 is TGTGCCAGCAGCCCCCTTCTAGCGGCCCCTGGGTGGTCCGGGGAGCTGTTTTTT. Drawing the rest from reference TRBV14 and TRBJ2-2, the complete variable domain is EAGVTQFPSHSVIEKGQTVTLRCDPISGHDNLYWYRRVMGKEIKFLLHFVKESKQDESGMPNNRFLAERTGGTYSTLKVQPAELEDSGVYFCASSPLLAAPGWSGELFFGEGSRLTVL.

The chain combines TRBV7-2 with TRBJ1-2; D not resolved. CDR1 and CDR2 from the germline V gene are SGHTA and FQGNSA. The CDR3 is 16 residues long. V gave up 1 base and J gave up 0 bases, with 12 bases separating them. Here the CDR3 DNA reads TGTGCCAGCAGCTTAGTAAGCCACGCGGCTAACTATGGCTACACCTTC. Translation gives CASSLVSHAANYGYTF.

The chain employs TRBV19 and TRBJ1-4, with a possible D match to TRBD1 (5 bases). From germline, CDR1 is LNHDA and CDR2 SQIVND (reference sequence). The germline V and J ends were trimmed by 7 bases and 5 bases, with 17 bases remaining between them. This CDR3 has 15 residues. The CDR3 nucleotides read TGTGCCAGTACCCCACCGGGGGGGTGGAATGAAAAACTGTTTTTT. Amino acid sequence: CASTPPGGWNEKLFF.

CDR3 bases: TGCGCCAGCAGAACCGGGACAGATACTTTTAACTATGGCTACACCTTC. This sequence encodes CASRTGTDTFNYGYTF. The J gene is TRBJ1-2, the V gene TRBV5-1; 7 bases are a match to TRBD1. The CDR3 sequence is 16 residues long. In germline, CDR1 is SGHRS, CDR2 YFSETQ. V was pared by 5 bases and J by 1 base, with 11 bases of the junction left unmatched.

This clone appeared a few times. The CDR3 DNA follows: TGTGCCAGCAGCGTCAGGGCAGGCTGGAACGAGCAGTACTTC. Its translation: CASSVRAGWNEQYF. The V gene is TRBV5-8, the J gene TRBJ2-7, with a tentative D call TRBD1 (5 bases). CDR3 length: 14 amino acids. In germline, CDR1 is SGHTS, CDR2 YDEGEE. V gave up 4 bases and J gave up 5 bases, with 16 bases separating them.

V gene TRBV7-2 combines with J gene TRBJ2-3; the D gene could be TRBD1 or TRBD2 (6 bases each). CDR1 SGHTA and CDR2 FQGNSA come from the germline V gene. This CDR3 comprises 16 residues. V was trimmed by 3 bases and J by 3 bases, leaving 16 bases between them. CDR3 bases: TGTGCCAGCAGCTTCCCACAGGGAGGTGGGACAGATACGCAGTATTTT. Its translation: CASSFPQGGGTDTQYF.

The chain has TRBV5-8 and TRBJ1-4; TRBD1 might be the D (6 bases). The CDR3 is made up of 15 amino acids. Per germline, CDR1 SGHTS and CDR2 YDEGEE. The ends were cut back, 4 bases at V and 6 bases at J, with 16 bases in the middle. DNA for the CDR3: TGTGCCAGCAGCCCCGGGACAAGCGAGTATGAAAAACTGTTTTTT. It yields the protein CASSPGTSEYEKLFF.

The chain has TRBV7-9 and TRBJ2-5, with TRBD1 as a possible D gene (5 bases). Germline CDR1 is SEHNR and CDR2 is FQNEAQ (reference sequence). The CDR3 totals 13 residues. Trimming took 3 bases from V and 4 from J, leaving 9 bases between them. CDR3 amino acids: CASSLRRVETQYF. As DNA, the CDR3 is TGTGCCAGCAGCTTGCGCAGGGTAGAGACCCAGTACTTC.

The chain employs TRBV11-3 and TRBJ2-3, with 8 bases identical to TRBD2. V was clipped by 4 bases and J by 6 bases; unmatched bases: 6. Germline CDR1 reads SGHNT; CDR2 reads YENEEA. This CDR3 has 14 amino acids. DNA of the CDR3: TGTGCCAGCAGCTCGGGGGGGCCGGTGGATACGCAGTATTTT. Its translation: CASSSGGPVDTQYF.

This chain uses TRBV19 with TRBJ1-2, with D maybe TRBD1 (6 bases). The CDR3 covers 17 residues. The V gene lost 3 bases and the J gene lost 2 bases, with 19 bases spanning the gap. Germline V gives CDR1 LNHDA, CDR2 SQIVND (reference sequence). Here the CDR3 reads CASSMTVSGGENYGYTF. The CDR3 bases are TGTGCCAGTAGTATGACGGTGTCTGGGGGCGAAAACTATGGCTACACCTTC.

This clone has just a few counts. This chain connects TRBV4-1 to TRBJ2-7; D is unclear. Germline CDR1 reads MGHRA; CDR2 reads YSYEKL. Trimming cost V 0 bases and J 6 bases, with 15 bases left between them. There are 15 residues in the CDR3. The CDR3 bases are TGCGCCAGCAGCCAAGAAGGCCACCAAGCGTTCGAGCAGTACTTC. It specifies CASSQEGHQAFEQYF.

This chain links TRBV10-1 with TRBJ2-2; 8 nucleotides match TRBD1. The CDR3 covers 17 residues. CDR1 WNHNN and CDR2 SYGVQD come from the germline V gene (reference sequence). The junction had 6 bases not matched to a gene; V was cut back by 3 bases and J by 0 bases. CDR3 sequence (DNA): TGCGCCAGCAGTGATTTTGTACAGGGGGCGAACACCGGGGAGCTGTTTTTT. Translation gives CASSDFVQGANTGELFF.

The chain links TRBV6-1 to TRBJ1-1; perhaps TRBD1 as D (6 bases). The CDR3 has 17 amino acids. Trimming stripped 6 bases from V and 1 base from J, with 21 bases between. The germline V gene encodes CDR1 MNHNS and CDR2 SASEGT. CDR3 coding DNA: TGTGCCAGCAGGGAACCGGGACACCGACAAAGGAACACTGAAGCTTTCTTT. This codes for CASREPGHRQRNTEAFF.

CDR3 protein: CAISLTTDNTGELFF. In DNA form, the CDR3 reads TGTGCCATCAGTCTAACGACAGATAACACCGGGGAGCTGTTTTTT. The V gene is TRBV10-3, the J gene TRBJ2-2; D may be TRBD1 (5 bases). Germline CDR1 and CDR2: ENHRY and SYGVKD. Trimming removed 5 bases from V and 2 bases from J, with 12 bases in between. The CDR3 spans 15 residues.

The V call is TRBV6-4, the J call TRBJ1-6; D gene uncertain. CDR1 and CDR2 (germline): MRHNA, SNTAGT. V lost 7 bases and J 6 bases, leaving 13 bases between the germline ends. The CDR3 has 14 residues. This CDR3 is CASIMGPINSPLHF. CDR3 coding DNA: TGTGCCAGCATCATGGGTCCAATTAATTCACCCCTCCACTTT.

The V call is TRBV14, the J call TRBJ2-7; unclear D gene. Germline values: CDR1 SGHDN, CDR2 FVKESK. V dropped 3 bases and J dropped 2 bases, with 5 bases sitting between them. The CDR3 extends over 12 amino acids. The CDR3 is CASSHGPYEQYF. CDR3 in DNA: TGTGCCAGCAGCCATGGACCCTACGAGCAGTACTTC.

J is TRBJ2-3 and V is TRBV19; D may match TRBD1 or TRBD2 (6 bases each). In germline, CDR1 is LNHDA, CDR2 SQIVND (reference sequence). The CDR3 has 12 residues. Trimming removed 6 bases from V and 6 bases from J, with 10 bases in between. The chain's CDR3 is CASSSGGDTQYF. The CDR3 DNA reads as TGTGCCAGTAGCTCCGGGGGCGATACGCAGTATTTT.

The V gene is TRBV6-1, the J gene TRBJ2-2, with TRBD2 as a possible D gene (6 bases). Deletions cut 9 bases from V and 1 base from J, with 9 bases between. The CDR3 is 13 residues long. CDR1 MNHNS and CDR2 SASEGT come from the germline V gene. This chain's CDR3 is CARGGQNTGELFF. CDR3 coding DNA: TGTGCCAGGGGGGGTCAGAACACCGGGGAGCTGTTTTTT.

This clone has only a few counts. This chain connects TRBV4-2 to TRBJ2-7, with D maybe TRBD1 (6 bases). Deletions cut 0 bases from V and 1 base from J, with 13 bases between. Germline lookup yields CDR1 LGHNA and CDR2 YNFKEQ. There are 16 residues in the CDR3. In DNA, the CDR3 is TGTGCCAGCAGCCAAGATCGGGCCAGGGGTTCCTACGAGCAGTACTTC. Translated, it gives CASSQDRARGSYEQYF.